The rows below give T cell receptor beta chains drawn from one sample of a study of cytomegalovirus exposure and HLA in healthy donors. TCRdb keeps only in-frame clones here, not all; method: immunoSEQ multiplex PCR. The sample carries roughly 160,000 clones, around 85% recorded once. The sequenced sample consisted of PBMCs. All receptors come from a man aged 35 to 55 in good health and CMV-seronegative. Both conserved end residues are part of each CDR3. Each record gives: J gene, V gene, D gene, clone size, CDR3 DNA, CDR3 protein. D genes are given only for firm matches. Clone size is given for some rows only: seen once, a few or many times, or a class if the clone is expanded.

TRBJ2-2 | TRBV5-1 | NA | once | TGCGCCAGCAGAGCGGGCGGGGAGCTGTTTTTT | CASRAGGELFF
TRBJ1-1 | TRBV5-1 | TRBD1 | NA | TGCGCCAGCAGCTTGTCCGGGACAGGGGGCACTGAAGCTTTCTTT | CASSLSGTGGTEAFF
TRBJ1-5 | TRBV27 | NA | NA | TGTGCCAGCGGCTGGAATCAGCCCCAGCATTTT | CASGWNQPQHF
TRBJ2-2 | TRBV2 | NA | NA | TGTGCCAGCAGTGAAGTCGGGGGGCGGAACACCGGGGAGCTGTTTTTT | CASSEVGGRNTGELFF
TRBJ1-3 | TRBV9 | NA | NA | TGTGCCAGCAGCGTGTCCCCCGGGATGTTAACTGGAAACACCATATATTTT | CASSVSPGMLTGNTIYF
TRBJ1-4 | TRBV29-1 | NA | few | TGCAGCGTTATCGAGCACGCGGGTGAAAAACTGTTTTTT | CSVIEHAGEKLFF
TRBJ1-2 | TRBV5-1 | NA | once | TGCGCCAGCAGCGAGAGTTTAACTAATGGCTACACCTTC | CASSESLTNGYTF
TRBJ1-1 | TRBV5-1 | NA | NA | TGCGCCAGCAGCCGGGAGGGTGGCACTGAAGCTTTCTTT | CASSREGGTEAFF
TRBJ1-2 | TRBV5-1 | TRBD1 | NA | TGCGCCAGCAGCTTGGAGGCAGGGGGCGATGGCTACACCTTC | CASSLEAGGDGYTF
TRBJ2-2 | TRBV4-2 | TRBD2 | NA | TGTGCCAGCAGCCACCCTAGCGGGGGGGAAAGAATTAACACCGGGGAGCTGTTTTTT | CASSHPSGGERINTGELFF
TRBJ2-4 | TRBV5-6 | TRBD1 | NA | TGTGCCAGCAGCAGGAGGACAGGGAATACCAAAAACATTCAGTACTTC | CASSRRTGNTKNIQYF
TRBJ1-3 | TRBV6-5 | NA | few | TGTGCCAGCAGTCTTGACCGTGCGGAAGGAAACACCATATATTTT | CASSLDRAEGNTIYF
TRBJ1-2 | TRBV27 | NA | NA | TGTGCCAGTAGTCGGGGTTGGAACTATGGCTACACCTTC | CASSRGWNYGYTF
TRBJ2-1 | TRBV19 | TRBD2 | NA | TGTGCCAGTAGTATAGCGGGGGGGGCCGATTCCTACAATGAGCAGTTCTTC | CASSIAGGADSYNEQFF
TRBJ2-1 | TRBV9 | NA | NA | TGTGCCAGCACCTCCACAGGGACCAACAATGAGCAGTTCTTC | CASTSTGTNNEQFF
TRBJ2-4 | TRBV10-1 | TRBD1 | NA | TGCGCCAGCAGTGTAGGACAGGGAGACATTCAGTACTTC | CASSVGQGDIQYF
TRBJ1-5 | TRBV27 | TRBD1 | NA | TGTGCCAGCAGCCGACAGGGGGCAGTTCAGCCCCAGCATTTT | CASSRQGAVQPQHF
TRBJ2-7 | TRBV11-1 | NA | NA | TGTGCCAGCAGCTTAATCGTCCGTCCCTACGAGCAGTACTTC | CASSLIVRPYEQYF
TRBJ1-3 | TRBV18 | NA | NA | TGTGCCAGCTCTCAACGACAGGTCTCTGGAAACACCATATATTTT | CASSQRQVSGNTIYF
TRBJ1-1 | TRBV2 | NA | NA | TGTGCCAGCAGTTTGGTGGGGCTCAGAGCTTTCTTT | CASSLVGLRAFF
TRBJ1-4 | TRBV15 | NA | once | TGTGCCACCAGCACCAGGCGGGGGCTGGTTGAAAAACTGTTTTTT | CATSTRRGLVEKLFF
TRBJ1-2 | TRBV27 | TRBD1 | NA | TGTGCCAGCAGTTTGGGCCGACAGGGGCAACGTAGCTACACCTTC | CASSLGRQGQRSYTF
TRBJ2-1 | TRBV27 | NA | NA | TGTGCCAGCACCCCACTGACGGGAGATGAGCAGTTCTTC | CASTPLTGDEQFF
TRBJ2-3 | TRBV5-1 | TRBD2 | NA | TGCGCCAGCAGCCCAACTAGCGGGGTAGGAACAGATACGCAGTATTTT | CASSPTSGVGTDTQYF
TRBJ1-2 | TRBV19 | TRBD1 | NA | TGTGCCAGTAGGGTGGGACAGGGAAATGGCTACACCTTC | CASRVGQGNGYTF
TRBJ1-6 | TRBV4-3 | NA | NA | TGCGCCAGCAGCCAAGAGCAGGATCTGAATTCACCCCTCCACTTT | CASSQEQDLNSPLHF
TRBJ2-3 | TRBV7-3 | TRBD1 | NA | TGTGCCAGCAGCCCGGGACAGGAGACAGATACGCAGTATTTT | CASSPGQETDTQYF
TRBJ1-5 | TRBV28 | TRBD1 | NA | TGTGCCAGCAGTCCCGACCGGGACAGAGATTACAATCAGCCCCAGCATTTT | CASSPDRDRDYNQPQHF
TRBJ1-1 | TRBV5-6 | NA | NA | TGTGCCAGCACCCTTGGAAGAGGGGGAAGTGATTTCTTT | CASTLGRGGSDFF
TRBJ2-3 | TRBV9 | NA | NA | TGTGCCAGCAGCAAGGGGACGGGGGATGGCACAGATACGCAGTATTTT | CASSKGTGDGTDTQYF
TRBJ2-5 | TRBV7-9 | NA | NA | TGTGCCAGCAGCCATAGGAGGGACGTAGCGGAGACCCAGTACTTC | CASSHRRDVAETQYF
TRBJ2-3 | TRBV11-3 | NA | NA | TGTGCCAGCAGCTTAGTCTCAGATACGCAGTATTTT | CASSLVSDTQYF
TRBJ1-4 | TRBV7-9 | NA | NA | TGTGCCAGCAGCTTTGTTGGCTCTAATGAAAAACTGTTTTTT | CASSFVGSNEKLFF
TRBJ2-1 | TRBV5-4 | TRBD2 | once | TGTGCCAGCAGCTTGACCCTACTAGCGACGGATGAGCAGTTCTTC | CASSLTLLATDEQFF
TRBJ2-2 | TRBV7-9 | NA | NA | TGTGCCAGCAGCCCGACCGGGGAGCTGTTTTTT | CASSPTGELFF
TRBJ2-4 | TRBV2 | TRBD1 | NA | TGTGCCAGCAGAGCTGGGACAGGGGAAAAAAACATTCAGTACTTC | CASRAGTGEKNIQYF
TRBJ2-3 | TRBV9 | NA | NA | TGTGCCAGCAAGACAGCTAGCACAGATACGCAGTATTTT | CASKTASTDTQYF
TRBJ1-1 | TRBV9 | TRBD1 | once | TGTGCCAGCAGCGTGGGGTCAGGGGGCACTGAAGCTTTCTTT | CASSVGSGGTEAFF
TRBJ2-3 | TRBV6-6 | TRBD1 | NA | TGTGCCAGCAGCTCAACCGGGACAGGGAACACAGATACGCAGTATTTT | CASSSTGTGNTDTQYF
TRBJ2-7 | TRBV6-5 | TRBD2 | NA | TGTGCCAGCAGTTTTAGCGGGGGGCCTTCCTACGAGCAGTACTTC | CASSFSGGPSYEQYF
TRBJ2-1 | TRBV5-1 | NA | NA | TGCGCCAGCAGCTTGGGTGGGGGGAGGTCCTACAATGAGCAGTTCTTC | CASSLGGGRSYNEQFF
TRBJ2-2 | TRBV5-6 | NA | NA | TGTGCCAGCAGCTTGGAGGGGCTGAACACCGGGGAGCTGTTTTTT | CASSLEGLNTGELFF
TRBJ1-1 | TRBV18 | NA | NA | TGTGCCAGCTCACTTAGCGCGGGGCGGACTGAAGCTTTCTTT | CASSLSAGRTEAFF
TRBJ1-5 | TRBV19 | NA | NA | TGTGCCGGGGGGGATTTAAGCAATCAGCCCCAGCATTTT | CAGGDLSNQPQHF
TRBJ1-6 | TRBV6-4 | NA | few | TGTGCCAGCAGTGAAAGGGAGGATAATTCACCCCTCCACTTT | CASSEREDNSPLHF
TRBJ1-6 | TRBV5-1 | NA | NA | TGCGCCAGCAGCCCGGCCGACACCTTTTCTCCCCTCCACTTT | CASSPADTFSPLHF
TRBJ2-7 | TRBV30 | NA | NA | TGTGCCTGGAGTGTACACAGCCCCTACGAGCAGTACTTC | CAWSVHSPYEQYF
TRBJ2-1 | TRBV25-1 | TRBD2 | NA | TGTGCCAGCAAGAAGGGACTAGCGGCATCCTCCTACAATGAGCAGTTCTTC | CASKKGLAASSYNEQFF
TRBJ1-5 | TRBV28 | NA | NA | TGTGCCAGCAGTTTAGCGGTCCCGGCCCAGCATTTT | CASSLAVPAQHF
TRBJ1-5 | TRBV12-2 | NA | NA | TGTGCAAGTCGCTTACCCGGCAATCAGCCCCAGCATTTT | CASRLPGNQPQHF
TRBJ2-1 | TRBV30 | TRBD2 | NA | TGTGCCTGGAGTGTTGGGGGGTCGGGAGGGATGAGATACAATGAGCAGTTCTTC | CAWSVGGSGGMRYNEQFF
TRBJ1-2 | TRBV18 | TRBD1 | NA | TGTGCCAGCTCAGTAGCAACAGGGGGCAAGACCTTC | CASSVATGGKTF
TRBJ2-2 | TRBV7-9 | NA | few | TGTGCCAGCAGTAGGGAGACGAACACCGGGGAGCTGTTTTTT | CASSRETNTGELFF
TRBJ2-7 | TRBV10-3 | TRBD2 | few | TGTGCCATCAGTGACCCTACCGGGACTAGCGGGGGGAGGTACGAGCAGTACTTC | CAISDPTGTSGGRYEQYF
TRBJ1-2 | TRBV20-1 | TRBD1 | NA | TGCAGTGCGGACAGGGACAACACCTTC | CSADRDNTF
TRBJ1-2 | TRBV30 | NA | NA | TGTGCCTGGAACCCTAGAAGGGGTAGGAGTTATGGCTACACCTTC | CAWNPRRGRSYGYTF
TRBJ2-3 | TRBV7-3 | TRBD2 | NA | TGTGCCAGCAGCCTCACTAGCGGGGGGGCCATAGATACGCAGTATTTT | CASSLTSGGAIDTQYF
TRBJ1-2 | TRBV30 | NA | NA | TGTGCCTCGACGGTCGCTATTACGGGAGGCTACACCTTC | CASTVAITGGYTF